This TCR beta chain emerged from a study of cytomegalovirus exposure and HLA in healthy donors. PCR primers comprised 60 Vbeta and 13 Jbeta primers. As handled by the study authors: The authors later counted roughly 76 million unique TCR beta chains, 9 million to 14 million of them shared. Sequenced by immunoSEQ multiplex PCR; TCRdb stores in-frame clones only, minus some. The V and J calls and clone size were taken over from that table, and D and trimming were inferred from the DNA. The sample has 150,000 to 200,000 clones, about 88% seen once. The CDR3 totals 16 residues. The ends were cut back, 2 bases at V and 4 bases at J, with 18 bases in the middle. CDR1 is SGHRS and CDR2 is YFSETQ in the germline V gene.

Sequencing was carried out using PBMCs. J is TRBJ2-5 and V is TRBV5-1; TRBD1 might be the D (5 bases). This TCR came from a girl under three years old in good health and CMV-seronegative. CDR3 nucleotide sequence: TGCGCCAGCAGCTTCGACGGCAGGGCATTGAGAGAGACCCAGTACTTC. Encoded protein: CASSFDGRALRETQYF.